This TCR beta chain came from a study of PD-L1 blockade in urothelial cancer. Study-level information: From about 2014, patients received atezolizumab, given as 1,200 mg intravenously every 3 weeks.

Time point meaning: pretreatment peripheral blood. Spiking each PCR with synthetic TCR analog templates was performed. Generated by immunoSEQ multiplex PCR, the TCRdb table keeps only in-frame clones and is missing some. The data contain 32,000 or so clones, 84% of them singletons. V was clipped by 6 bases and J by 4 bases; unmatched bases: 7. The germline V gene encodes CDR1 LNHDA and CDR2 SQIVND (reference sequence). The CDR3 consists of 14 residues. This clone was seen a few times. The chain carries TRBV19 and TRBJ1-2, with TRBD1 matching over 8 bases. This sequence originates from a man in his sixties with urothelial cancer. The input for sequencing was PBMCs, taken around atezolizumab (anti-PD-L1) treatment. The CDR3 reads CASRRQGIGYGYTF. As DNA, the CDR3 is TGTGCCAGTAGGCGACAGGGGATCGGCTATGGCTACACCTTC.